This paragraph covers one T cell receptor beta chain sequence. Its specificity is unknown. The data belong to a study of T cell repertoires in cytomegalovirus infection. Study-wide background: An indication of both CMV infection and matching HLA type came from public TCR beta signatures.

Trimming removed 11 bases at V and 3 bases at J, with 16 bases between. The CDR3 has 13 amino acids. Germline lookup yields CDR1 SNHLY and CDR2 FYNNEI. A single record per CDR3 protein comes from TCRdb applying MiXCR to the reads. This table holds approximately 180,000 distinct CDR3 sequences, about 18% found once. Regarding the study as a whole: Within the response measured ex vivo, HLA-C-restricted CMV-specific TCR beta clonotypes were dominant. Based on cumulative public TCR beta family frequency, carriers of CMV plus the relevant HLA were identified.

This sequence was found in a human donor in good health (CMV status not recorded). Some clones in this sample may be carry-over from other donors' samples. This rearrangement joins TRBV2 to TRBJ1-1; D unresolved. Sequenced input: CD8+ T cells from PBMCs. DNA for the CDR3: TGTGCCGTACTTCCCGGGTCGGACACTGAAGCTTTCTTT. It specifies CAVLPGSDTEAFF.